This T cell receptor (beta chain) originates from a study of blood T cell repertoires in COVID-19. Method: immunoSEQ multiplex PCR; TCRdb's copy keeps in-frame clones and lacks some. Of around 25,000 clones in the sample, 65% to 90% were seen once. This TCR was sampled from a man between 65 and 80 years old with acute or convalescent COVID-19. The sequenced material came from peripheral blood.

DNA of the CDR3: TGCAGCGTTGCGGACAGGGCGGGCGGGGAGCTGTTTTTT. It encodes CSVADRAGGELFF. The chain has TRBV29-1 and TRBJ2-2; 8 bases agree with TRBD1. Germline values: CDR1 SQVTM, CDR2 ANQGSEA. V lost 4 bases to trimming and J lost 7 bases; unmatched junction nucleotides: 5. The CDR3 length is 13 residues.